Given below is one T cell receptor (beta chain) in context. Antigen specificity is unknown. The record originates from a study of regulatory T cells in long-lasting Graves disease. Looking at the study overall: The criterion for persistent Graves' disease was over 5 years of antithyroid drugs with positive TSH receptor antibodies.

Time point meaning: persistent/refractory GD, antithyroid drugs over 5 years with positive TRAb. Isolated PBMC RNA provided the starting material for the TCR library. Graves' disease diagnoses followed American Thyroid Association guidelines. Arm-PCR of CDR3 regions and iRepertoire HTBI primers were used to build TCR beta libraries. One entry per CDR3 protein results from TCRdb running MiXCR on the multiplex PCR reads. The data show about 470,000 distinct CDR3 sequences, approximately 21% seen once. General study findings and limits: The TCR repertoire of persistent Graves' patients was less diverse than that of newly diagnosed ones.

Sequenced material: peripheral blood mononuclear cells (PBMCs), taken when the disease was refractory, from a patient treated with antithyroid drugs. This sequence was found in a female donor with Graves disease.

The CDR3 bases are TGTGCCAGCAACCTACGGGGGGACACTGAAGCTTTCTTT. Amino acids: CASNLRGDTEAFF. This sequence joins TRBV12-3 or TRBV12-4 and TRBJ1-1; tentatively, D is TRBD1 (5 bases). Trimming removed 7 bases at V and 3 bases at J, with 12 bases between. The length of the CDR3 is 13 residues.